Included here is one TCR beta chain sequence, with context. Its antigen is unknown. PCR employed 60 Vbeta and 13 Jbeta primers. Clones were read by immunoSEQ multiplex PCR, and TCRdb kept only the in-frame ones, dropping some. The data show around 150,000 clones, with around 79% seen just once and approximately 2.4% held by the top ten. The V and J ends lost 7 bases and 1 base respectively, with 10 bases between them. The CDR3 contains 14 residues. The germline V gene encodes CDR1 SNHLY and CDR2 FYNNEI. The data stem from a study of cytomegalovirus exposure and HLA in healthy donors. Study summary: Tens of millions of unique TCRs from HLA-typed donors were held in an early release of data.

General study findings and limits: A later analysis reported that several of the most significant clusters appeared to be linked to common viral pathogens, among them Epstein-Barr virus. Accounts indicate the classifier identified cytomegalovirus status with strong specificity and sensitivity.

The sequence came from a woman aged 40 to 50 in good health and CMV-seropositive. The chain has TRBV2 and TRBJ2-2; weak D call: TRBD1 (6 bases). Input material: PBMCs. CDR3 loop: CASNPTGNTGELFF. The CDR3 coding sequence is TGTGCCAGCAACCCGACAGGGAACACCGGGGAGCTGTTTTTT. Together with reference TRBV2 and TRBJ2-2, the CDR3 gives the full variable domain: EPEVTQTPSHQVTQMGQEVILRCVPISNHLYFYWYRQILGQKVEFLVSFYNNEISEKSEIFDDQFSVERPDGSNFTLKIRSTKLEDSAMYFCASNPTGNTGELFFGEGSRLTVL.